The sequence of this T cell receptor beta chain was determined in a study of T cell responses to AZD1222 COVID-19 vaccine. Notes on the study in general: Donors skewed white British and female; clonal diversity was possibly underestimated. Elevations in Spike-specific TCR breadth and depth followed administration of two AZD1222 doses.

A word on this clone: No antigen is known for it.

Generated by immunoSEQ multiplex PCR, the TCRdb table keeps only in-frame clones and is missing some. The sample includes roughly 98,000 clones, 88% of them seen just once. Second-dose recipients at about 4 or about 12 weeks were treated as one pooled group. Trimming took off 2 bases at V and 5 bases at J, with 15 bases between the two ends. Germline CDR1 reads KGHSH; CDR2 reads LQKENI. The CDR3 sequence is 15 residues long. The specimen was peripheral blood, collected 28 days after the second AZD1222 dose. The chain links TRBV18 to TRBJ1-1; D perhaps matches TRBD1 (6 bases). This TCR came from an adult who received the AZD1222 COVID-19 vaccine. CDR3 amino acids: CASSPGTNRVTEAFF. CDR3 DNA sequence: TGTGCCAGCTCACCAGGGACAAACCGAGTAACTGAAGCTTTCTTT.